This T cell receptor (beta chain) came from a study of vaccination effects on CD4 cells after COVID-19. Turning to the study itself: Post-vaccine sampling occurred a median 72 days after the second dose.

The culture ran for nine to eleven days, and then CD4+ T cells were isolated. It was between March and December 2020 that the person had a SARS-CoV-2 infection confirmed by PCR. The cohort was immunized with two doses of either the BNT162b2 or mRNA-1273 vaccine. On days 3 and 7, fresh IL-2 medium replaced half the medium. Profiled with immunoSEQ multiplex PCR; TCRdb holds only in-frame clones, not every one. The sample records 50,000 or so clones, around 70% being singletons. V was trimmed by 0 bases and J by 2 bases, leaving 8 bases between them. Germline values: CDR1 SGHRS, CDR2 YFSETQ. The CDR3 contains 14 residues. About this clone: What it recognizes is unknown.

The sample was CD4+ T cells from PBMCs cultured without peptide, taken after COVID-19 vaccination. The clonotype was recovered from a human donor who had a prior SARS-CoV-2 infection. V gene TRBV5-1 combines with J gene TRBJ2-5; the D is unclear. CDR3 sequence reads: CASSLVPEQETQYF. As DNA, the CDR3 is TGCGCCAGCAGCTTGGTCCCAGAGCAAGAGACCCAGTACTTC.